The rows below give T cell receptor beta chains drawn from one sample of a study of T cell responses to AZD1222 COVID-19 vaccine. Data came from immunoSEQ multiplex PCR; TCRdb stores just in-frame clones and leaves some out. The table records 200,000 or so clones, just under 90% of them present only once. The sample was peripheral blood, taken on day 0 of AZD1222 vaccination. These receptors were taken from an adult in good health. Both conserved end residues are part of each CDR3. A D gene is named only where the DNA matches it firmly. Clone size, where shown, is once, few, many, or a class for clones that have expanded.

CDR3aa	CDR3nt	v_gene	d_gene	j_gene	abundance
CAWSVRRGQGVRGTEAFF	TGTGCCTGGAGTGTACGAAGGGGACAGGGGGTCCGGGGCACTGAAGCTTTCTTT	TRBV30	TRBD1	TRBJ1-1	.
CASLGIANSPLHF	TGTGCCAGCTTGGGGATCGCCAATTCACCCCTCCACTTT	TRBV28	.	TRBJ1-6	.
CASSKVRLASNVWEQFF	TGTGCCAGCAGCAAAGTTAGACTAGCGTCGAACGTATGGGAGCAGTTCTTC	TRBV21-1	.	TRBJ2-1	.
CASRRTGDGYGYTF	TGTGCCAGCAGGAGGACAGGGGATGGCTATGGCTACACCTTC	TRBV2	TRBD1	TRBJ1-2	.
CASSLGLQGIGGTDTQYF	TGTGCCAGCAGTTTAGGCTTACAGGGAATTGGGGGCACAGATACGCAGTATTTT	TRBV28	.	TRBJ2-3	.
CASSLDAYQRYNSPLHF	TGTGCCAGCAGTTTAGATGCCTACCAGAGGTATAATTCACCCCTCCACTTT	TRBV28	.	TRBJ1-6	.
CASRRDGNNQPQHF	TGCGCCAGCAGACGGGACGGCAACAATCAGCCCCAGCATTTT	TRBV5-1	.	TRBJ1-5	.
CASSLTPGQGPGELFF	TGTGCCAGCAGCTTAACCCCAGGACAGGGGCCTGGGGAGCTGTTTTTT	TRBV7-3	TRBD1	TRBJ2-2	once
CSATIKGTGDYGYTF	TGCAGCGCTACCATTAAAGGGACAGGGGATTATGGCTACACCTTC	TRBV29-1	TRBD1	TRBJ1-2	.
CASSQAETSGGSLSYEQYF	TGTGCCAGCAGCCAGGCCGAAACTAGCGGGGGTTCTCTTTCCTACGAGCAGTACTTC	TRBV4-2	TRBD2	TRBJ2-7	.
CASSFWEPRRRGELTPLHF	TGCGCCAGCAGCTTTTGGGAGCCCCGGCGCAGGGGGGAATTGACACCCCTCCACTTT	TRBV5-1	TRBD1	TRBJ1-6	.
CASSYGTASYEQYF	TGTGCCAGCAGTTACGGGACAGCTTCCTACGAGCAGTACTTC	TRBV6-6	TRBD1	TRBJ2-7	.
CASSLFGNLSSYNEQFF	TGTGCCAGCAGTTTATTTGGAAATCTGAGCTCCTACAATGAGCAGTTCTTC	TRBV28	.	TRBJ2-1	.
CASSFSVGETQYF	TGTGCCAGCAGCTTCTCAGTGGGAGAGACCCAGTACTTC	TRBV7-9	.	TRBJ2-5	few
CASSLEIARSPTKQYF	TGTGCCAGCAGCTTGGAGATAGCGCGAAGTCCTACGAAGCAGTACTTC	TRBV5-4	.	TRBJ2-7	.
CASSPEQGGNQPQHF	TGTGCCAGCAGCCCGGAACAGGGAGGAAATCAGCCCCAGCATTTT	TRBV9	.	TRBJ1-5	.
CSVKGPGGYTF	TGCAGTGTAAAGGGACCGGGAGGCTACACCTTC	TRBV20-1	.	TRBJ1-2	.
CASSSALPPDTQYF	TGTGCCAGCTCATCAGCTCTACCTCCAGATACGCAGTATTTT	TRBV18	.	TRBJ2-3	once
CASSLGQTDVELFF	TGCGCCAGCAGCCTAGGACAGACGGACGTGGAGCTGTTTTTT	TRBV5-1	.	TRBJ2-2	.
CSFRQGSNQPQHF	TGCAGCTTTCGACAGGGTAGCAATCAGCCCCAGCATTTT	TRBV29-1	TRBD1	TRBJ1-5	.
CASSISWGGDSKQFF	TGTGCCAGTAGTATATCTTGGGGGGGAGATAGCAAGCAGTTCTTC	TRBV19	TRBD2	TRBJ2-1	few
CASSTGTDDNSPLHF	TGTGCCAGTAGTACCGGGACAGACGATAATTCACCCCTCCACTTT	TRBV19	TRBD1	TRBJ1-6	.
CASSFLAGLTDTQYF	TGCGCCAGCAGCTTCCTAGCGGGCCTCACAGATACGCAGTATTTT	TRBV5-1	TRBD2	TRBJ2-3	.
CASSFWGGEKLFF	TGTGCCAGCAGTTTTTGGGGGGGTGAAAAACTGTTTTTT	TRBV12-3/TRBV12-4	.	TRBJ1-4	few
CASSLGGSGAYNEQFF	TGTGCCAGCAGCTTAGGAGGCAGCGGGGCATACAATGAGCAGTTCTTC	TRBV7-9	TRBD2	TRBJ2-1	few
CASSLGLAGGNTQYF	TGTGCCAGCAGCCTGGGGCTAGCGGGAGGTAATACGCAGTATTTT	TRBV27	TRBD2	TRBJ2-3	.
CASSNSEAGANYGYTF	TGTGCCAGCAGCAATAGTGAAGCAGGGGCCAACTATGGCTACACCTTC	TRBV21-1	.	TRBJ1-2	.
CASSIGSDRANYGYTF	TGTGCCAGTAGTATAGGAAGCGACAGGGCTAACTATGGCTACACCTTC	TRBV19	TRBD1	TRBJ1-2	.
CASSSPLGGTESYTF	TGTGCCAGCAGCTCGCCCCTCGGGGGGACAGAAAGCTACACCTTC	TRBV5-6	TRBD1	TRBJ1-2	.
CASSQDFSRGTEAFF	TGCGCCAGCAGCCAAGATTTTTCTCGGGGCACTGAAGCTTTCTTT	TRBV4-3	.	TRBJ1-1	.